This is a list of T cell receptor beta chains from one sample in a study of blood T cell repertoires in COVID-19. Profiling relied on immunoSEQ multiplex PCR, and the TCRdb table lists in-frame clones only, not all of them. The sample records roughly 250,000 clones, 75% to 90% being singletons. Sequenced material: peripheral blood. These receptors all stem from a woman in her thirties or forties with acute or convalescent COVID-19. Each CDR3 is given with its conserved first and last residue. Each record gives: clone size, D gene, V gene, J gene, CDR3 protein, CDR3 DNA. The D gene is left open where the match is weak. Clone size, where shown, is once, few, many, or a class for clones that have expanded.

clone size: -; D gene: TRBD1; V gene: TRBV5-1; J gene: TRBJ2-5; CDR3 protein: CASSRGQAGQETQYF; CDR3 DNA: TGCGCCAGCAGCCGGGGACAGGCTGGGCAAGAGACCCAGTACTTC
clone size: -; D gene: TRBD1; V gene: TRBV10-1; J gene: TRBJ1-6; CDR3 protein: CASTTGQDLDNSPLHF; CDR3 DNA: TGCGCCAGCACCACAGGACAGGACCTCGATAATTCACCCCTCCACTTT
clone size: -; D gene: -; V gene: TRBV7-2; J gene: TRBJ1-2; CDR3 protein: CASSLVGLGAHGYTF; CDR3 DNA: TGTGCCAGCAGCTTAGTGGGGCTGGGGGCCCATGGCTACACCTTC
clone size: -; D gene: -; V gene: TRBV5-1; J gene: TRBJ1-2; CDR3 protein: CASSLGRDGGYGYTF; CDR3 DNA: TGCGCCAGCAGCTTGGGCAGGGATGGTGGCTATGGCTACACCTTC
clone size: -; D gene: -; V gene: TRBV2; J gene: TRBJ1-1; CDR3 protein: CASSEPGTEAFF; CDR3 DNA: TGTGCCAGCAGTGAACCCGGGACTGAAGCTTTCTTT
clone size: -; D gene: -; V gene: TRBV27; J gene: TRBJ1-2; CDR3 protein: CASSLKSDSNYGYTF; CDR3 DNA: TGTGCCAGCAGCCTTAAGAGTGATTCTAACTATGGCTACACCTTC
clone size: -; D gene: TRBD1; V gene: TRBV6-2/TRBV6-3; J gene: TRBJ2-4; CDR3 protein: CASSPNPRTGSQNIQYF; CDR3 DNA: TGTGCCAGCAGTCCAAACCCTAGGACAGGCTCGCAAAACATTCAGTACTTC
clone size: -; D gene: TRBD1; V gene: TRBV6-6; J gene: TRBJ1-1; CDR3 protein: CASTPPRTGGEGAFF; CDR3 DNA: TGTGCCAGCACCCCGCCCCGGACAGGGGGCGAGGGAGCTTTCTTT
clone size: -; D gene: -; V gene: TRBV4-1; J gene: TRBJ1-4; CDR3 protein: CASSRWVQIATNEKLFF; CDR3 DNA: TGCGCCAGCAGCCGATGGGTACAGATCGCAACTAATGAAAAACTGTTTTTT
clone size: -; D gene: TRBD1; V gene: TRBV13; J gene: TRBJ1-1; CDR3 protein: CASSPGGAGNTEAFF; CDR3 DNA: TGTGCCAGCAGCCCAGGGGGCGCGGGGAACACTGAAGCTTTCTTT
clone size: -; D gene: -; V gene: TRBV19; J gene: TRBJ1-4; CDR3 protein: CASSMQGYREKLFF; CDR3 DNA: TGTGCCAGTAGTATGCAGGGGTATCGTGAAAAACTGTTTTTT
clone size: -; D gene: -; V gene: TRBV5-1; J gene: TRBJ1-3; CDR3 protein: CASSLDPGSLSGNTIYF; CDR3 DNA: TGCGCCAGCAGCTTGGATCCAGGGTCCCTCTCTGGAAACACCATATATTTT
clone size: -; D gene: -; V gene: TRBV7-6; J gene: TRBJ2-5; CDR3 protein: CASSLAGGGLETQYF; CDR3 DNA: TGTGCCAGCAGCTTAGCTGGTGGGGGCTTGGAGACCCAGTACTTC
clone size: -; D gene: TRBD1; V gene: TRBV5-6; J gene: TRBJ1-2; CDR3 protein: CASSLQGQVYGYTF; CDR3 DNA: TGTGCCAGCAGCCTACAGGGGCAGGTCTATGGCTACACCTTC
clone size: -; D gene: TRBD1; V gene: TRBV6-5; J gene: TRBJ1-1; CDR3 protein: CASSYRGGAEVTEAFF; CDR3 DNA: TGTGCCAGCAGTTACAGAGGGGGCGCGGAGGTCACTGAAGCTTTCTTT
clone size: -; D gene: -; V gene: TRBV5-1; J gene: TRBJ2-3; CDR3 protein: CASSLQAPGQDTQYF; CDR3 DNA: TGCGCCAGCAGCTTACAGGCCCCGGGCCAAGATACGCAGTATTTT
clone size: -; D gene: -; V gene: TRBV9; J gene: TRBJ1-2; CDR3 protein: CASSPLSGYGYTF; CDR3 DNA: TGTGCCAGCAGCCCCCTGAGCGGCTACGGCTACACCTTC
clone size: -; D gene: -; V gene: TRBV21-1; J gene: TRBJ2-2; CDR3 protein: CATRTGGYTGELFF; CDR3 DNA: TGTGCCACCCGGACAGGGGGCTACACCGGGGAGCTGTTTTTT
clone size: once; D gene: TRBD1; V gene: TRBV6-4; J gene: TRBJ1-1; CDR3 protein: CASSEKLGQLNTEAFF; CDR3 DNA: TGTGCCAGCAGCGAAAAACTGGGACAGTTGAACACTGAAGCTTTCTTT
clone size: -; D gene: TRBD1; V gene: TRBV19; J gene: TRBJ2-2; CDR3 protein: CASRGTGGFANTGELFF; CDR3 DNA: TGTGCCAGTAGAGGGACAGGGGGCTTTGCGAACACCGGGGAGCTGTTTTTT
clone size: -; D gene: TRBD1; V gene: TRBV25-1; J gene: TRBJ2-2; CDR3 protein: CASKSGTGDSGELFF; CDR3 DNA: TGTGCCAGCAAATCCGGGACAGGGGATTCCGGGGAGCTGTTTTTT
clone size: few; D gene: -; V gene: TRBV6-5; J gene: TRBJ1-5; CDR3 protein: CASSSQSGGNQPQHF; CDR3 DNA: TGTGCCAGCAGTTCCCAAAGCGGGGGGAATCAGCCCCAGCATTTT
clone size: few; D gene: -; V gene: TRBV10-1; J gene: TRBJ1-1; CDR3 protein: CASSESSDTEAFF; CDR3 DNA: TGCGCCAGCAGTGAGTCGTCAGACACTGAAGCTTTCTTT
clone size: -; D gene: -; V gene: TRBV7-8; J gene: TRBJ1-2; CDR3 protein: CASSLGEYYGYTF; CDR3 DNA: TGTGCCAGCAGCTTAGGGGAGTACTATGGCTACACCTTC
clone size: -; D gene: -; V gene: TRBV4-1; J gene: TRBJ2-3; CDR3 protein: CASSQDLPLVTDTQYF; CDR3 DNA: TGCGCCAGCAGCCAAGATTTGCCCCTAGTCACAGATACGCAGTATTTT
clone size: -; D gene: -; V gene: TRBV6-5; J gene: TRBJ2-2; CDR3 protein: CASSYREAFTGELFF; CDR3 DNA: TGTGCCAGCAGCTACAGGGAGGCCTTCACCGGGGAGCTGTTTTTT
clone size: -; D gene: -; V gene: TRBV12-3/TRBV12-4; J gene: TRBJ1-2; CDR3 protein: CASSFKGAQGSTF; CDR3 DNA: TGTGCCAGCAGTTTCAAAGGGGCACAGGGTAGCACCTTC
clone size: -; D gene: TRBD1; V gene: TRBV6-5; J gene: TRBJ1-2; CDR3 protein: CASSAYRGLDYGYTF; CDR3 DNA: TGTGCCAGCAGCGCCTACAGGGGACTAGACTATGGCTACACCTTC
clone size: -; D gene: -; V gene: TRBV18; J gene: TRBJ2-5; CDR3 protein: CASSPDRETQYF; CDR3 DNA: TGTGCCAGCTCACCCGACAGGGAGACCCAGTACTTC